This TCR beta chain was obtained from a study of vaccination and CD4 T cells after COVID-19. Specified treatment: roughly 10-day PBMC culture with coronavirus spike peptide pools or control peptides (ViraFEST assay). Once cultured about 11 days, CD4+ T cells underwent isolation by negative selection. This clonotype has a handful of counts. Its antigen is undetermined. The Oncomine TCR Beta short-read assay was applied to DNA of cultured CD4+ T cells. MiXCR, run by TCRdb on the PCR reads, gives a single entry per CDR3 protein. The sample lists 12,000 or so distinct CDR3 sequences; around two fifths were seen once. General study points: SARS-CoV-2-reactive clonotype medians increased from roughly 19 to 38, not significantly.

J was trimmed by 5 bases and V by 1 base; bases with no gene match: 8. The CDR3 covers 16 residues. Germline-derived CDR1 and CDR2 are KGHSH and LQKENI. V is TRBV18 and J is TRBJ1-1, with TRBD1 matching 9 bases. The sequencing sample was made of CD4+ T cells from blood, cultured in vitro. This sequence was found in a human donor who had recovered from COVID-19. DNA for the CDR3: TGTGCCAGCTCACCACTACCCGGGACAGGGTCTACTGAAGCTTTCTTT. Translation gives CASSPLPGTGSTEAFF.